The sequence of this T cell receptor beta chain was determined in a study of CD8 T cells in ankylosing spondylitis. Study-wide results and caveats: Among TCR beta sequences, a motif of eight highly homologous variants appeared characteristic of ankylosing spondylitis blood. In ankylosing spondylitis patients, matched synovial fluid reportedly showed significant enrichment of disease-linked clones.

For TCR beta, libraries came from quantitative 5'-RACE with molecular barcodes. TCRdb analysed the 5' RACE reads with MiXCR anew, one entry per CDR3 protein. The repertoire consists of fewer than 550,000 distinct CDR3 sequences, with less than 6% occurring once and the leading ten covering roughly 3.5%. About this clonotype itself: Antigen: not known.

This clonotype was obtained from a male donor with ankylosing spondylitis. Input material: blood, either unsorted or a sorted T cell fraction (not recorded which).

CDR3 nucleotides: TGTGCCTCTGCGGGAGTTGGAGATACGCAGTATTTT. This translates into CASAGVGDTQYF. The gene calls are TRBV24-1 and TRBJ2-3; 7 positions agree with TRBD2. CDR1 KGHDR and CDR2 SFDVKD come from the germline V gene. With 12 bases clipped from V and 5 bases from J, the junction kept 7 bases outside the gene matches. The CDR3 covers 12 residues.